This entry lists 13 T cell receptor beta chains sequenced from one sample in a study of OX40 agonist ivuxolimab in advanced cancers. Sequencing was performed with immunoSEQ multiplex PCR; in TCRdb, only in-frame clones are kept and a portion is missing. The sample lists 50,000 to 60,000 clones, around 86% occurring once. This material consisted of CD4+ or CD8+ T cells sorted from blood, taken in a trial of the OX40 agonist ivuxolimab. All receptors come from an adult with an advanced solid tumor such as melanoma, head and neck, liver or kidney cancer.

This chain connects TRBV11-2 to TRBJ2-1; TRBD2 aligns across 16 bases. Germline CDR1 reads SGHAT; CDR2 reads FQNNGV. V was clipped by 6 bases and J by 10 bases; unmatched bases: 6. The CDR3 contains 15 residues. CDR3 region: CASSGTSGGGREQFF. The CDR3 DNA reads TGTGCCAGCAGTGGGACTAGCGGGGGGGGCCGGGAGCAGTTCTTC.

There are a few counts of this clone. The V and J genes are TRBV2 and TRBJ1-3; D perhaps matches TRBD1 (6 bases). Per germline, CDR1 SNHLY and CDR2 FYNNEI. This CDR3 comprises 14 residues. Trimming stripped 5 bases from V and 9 bases from J, with 17 bases between. The CDR3: CASSQGITQSTIYF. DNA of the CDR3: TGTGCCAGCAGTCAGGGGATCACCCAGAGCACCATATATTTT.

This sequence joins TRBV11-2 and TRBJ2-3; D may be TRBD1 (6 bases). Germline CDR1 reads SGHAT; CDR2 reads FQNNGV. The CDR3 is 14 amino acids. V was cut by 5 bases and J by 2 bases, with 11 bases left in between. CDR3 sequence reads: CASSQQGPTDTQYF. CDR3 DNA sequence: TGTGCCAGCAGCCAACAGGGCCCCACAGATACGCAGTATTTT.

V is TRBV29-1 and J is TRBJ1-2; TRBD1 agrees at 7 bases. The CDR3 extends over 13 amino acids. Germline values: CDR1 SQVTM, CDR2 ANQGSEA. The ends lost 5 bases at V and 7 bases at J; junction bases unmatched: 10. DNA for the CDR3: TGCAGCGTTACCGACGACAGGGCGGGTGGCTACACCTTC. Translating it yields CSVTDDRAGGYTF.

The chain has TRBV7-8 and TRBJ2-5; D is uncertain. The V end lost 3 bases, the J end lost 5 bases, and 10 bases lay between the germline ends. CDR1 is SGHVS, CDR2 FQNEAQ, per germline. This CDR3 has 13 residues. This CDR3 reads CASSLGFAETQYF. The CDR3 DNA reads as TGTGCCAGCAGCTTGGGATTTGCCGAGACCCAGTACTTC.

The chain employs TRBV7-9 and TRBJ2-3; D not certain. Germline V gives CDR1 SEHNR, CDR2 FQNEAQ (reference sequence). V lost 3 bases and J lost 1, with 17 bases in between. This CDR3 spans 17 amino acids. The CDR3 nucleotides are TGTGCCAGCAGCTTCCTGGCAGCCGACACCCGCACAGATACGCAGTATTTT. Amino acid sequence: CASSFLAADTRTDTQYF. Using reference TRBV7-9 and TRBJ2-3 for the parts outside the CDR3, the full variable domain is DTGVSQNPRHKITKRGQNVTFRCDPISEHNRLYWYRQTLGQGPEFLTYFQNEAQLEKSRLLSDRFSAERPKGSFSTLEIQRTEQGDSAMYLCASSFLAADTRTDTQYFGPGTRLTVL.

Notes on this clone: The junction does not match germline at one end; this may be a read error. The chain uses TRBV5-6 and TRBJ1-4, with 9 nucleotides matching TRBD1. This CDR3 spans 17 amino acids. CDR1 is SGHDT and CDR2 is YYEEEE in the germline V gene. CDR3 in amino acids: CASSLGQGGATNEKLFF. The CDR3 DNA reads TGTGCCAGCAGTTTGGGACAGGGAGGTGCAACTAATGAAAAACTGTTTTTT. Full variable domain (remainder filled in from reference TRBV5-6 and TRBJ1-4): DAGVTQSPTHLIKTRGQQVTLRCSPKSGHDTVSWYQQALGQGPQFIFQYYEEEERQRGNFPDRFSGHQFPNYSSELNVNALLLGDSALYLCASSLGQGGATNEKLFFGSGTQLSVL.

This clone was observed a single time. This chain uses TRBV7-9 with TRBJ1-1; possibly TRBD1 for D (6 bases). CDR1 SEHNR and CDR2 FQNEAQ come from the germline V gene (reference sequence). V was shortened by 3 bases and J by 1 base, with 6 bases between the two germline ends. The CDR3 covers 13 residues. In nucleotides, the CDR3 is TGTGCCAGCAGCTTGGGACAGAACACTGAAGCTTTCTTT. Protein product: CASSLGQNTEAFF.

This clone was counted only a few times. The chain joins TRBV19 to TRBJ1-1, with 7 bases that match TRBD1. Trimming cost V 6 bases and J 5 bases; bases outside gene matches: 21. CDR3 size: 18 residues. Per germline, CDR1 LNHDA and CDR2 SQIVND (reference sequence). CDR3 sequence: CASRIVEGDSLFHTEAFF. The CDR3 nucleotides are TGTGCCAGTAGAATCGTCGAAGGGGACAGTCTGTTTCATACTGAAGCTTTCTTT.

V usage is TRBV7-2 and J usage is TRBJ2-3, with 8 bases matching TRBD2. This CDR3 region has 16 residues. After removal of 1 base from V and 0 bases from J, the junction contained 3 bases not matched to a gene. Germline lookup yields CDR1 SGHTA and CDR2 FQGNSA. DNA of the CDR3: TGTGCCAGCAGCTTAGTCCCTAGCGGGAGCACAGATACGCAGTATTTT. This translates into CASSLVPSGSTDTQYF.

The chain combines TRBV5-1 with TRBJ2-6; 7 positions agree with TRBD1. The CDR3 spans 15 residues. The V gene end was trimmed by 4 bases and the J gene end by 4 bases; junction bases not matched to a gene: 5. Germline assignment: CDR1 SGHRS and CDR2 YFSETQ. The CDR3 sequence is CASSQGGPGANVLTF. CDR3 sequence (DNA): TGCGCCAGCAGCCAAGGGGGCCCAGGGGCCAACGTCCTGACTTTC.

The V and J genes are TRBV11-3 and TRBJ2-2; TRBD1 agrees at 9 bases. After removal of 5 bases from V and 4 bases from J, the junction contained 5 bases not matched to a gene. Germline V gives CDR1 SGHNT, CDR2 YENEEA. The CDR3 contains 15 residues. The CDR3 protein is CASSNRGPGTGELFF. The CDR3 coding sequence is TGTGCCAGCAGCAACAGGGGGCCGGGCACCGGGGAGCTGTTTTTT.

V and J are TRBV18 and TRBJ2-5; D gene uncertain. The CDR3 is made up of 14 amino acids. Trimming stripped 4 bases from V and 2 bases from J, with 11 bases between. The germline CDR1 and CDR2 sequences are KGHSH and LQKENI. The DNA of the CDR3 is TGTGCCAGCTCACACCCTAATGTTCAAGAGACCCAGTACTTC. It translates to CASSHPNVQETQYF.